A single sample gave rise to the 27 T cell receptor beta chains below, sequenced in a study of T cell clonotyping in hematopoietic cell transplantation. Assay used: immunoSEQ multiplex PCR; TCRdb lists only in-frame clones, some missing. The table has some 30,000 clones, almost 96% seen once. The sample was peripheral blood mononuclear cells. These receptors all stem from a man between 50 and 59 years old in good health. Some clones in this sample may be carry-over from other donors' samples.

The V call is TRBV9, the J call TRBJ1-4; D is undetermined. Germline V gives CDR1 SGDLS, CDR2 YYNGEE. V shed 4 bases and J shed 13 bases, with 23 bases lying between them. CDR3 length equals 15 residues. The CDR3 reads CASSPDPDSQARLFF. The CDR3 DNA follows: TGTGCCAGCAGCCCGGACCCCGACTCCCAGGCGAGACTGTTTTTT.

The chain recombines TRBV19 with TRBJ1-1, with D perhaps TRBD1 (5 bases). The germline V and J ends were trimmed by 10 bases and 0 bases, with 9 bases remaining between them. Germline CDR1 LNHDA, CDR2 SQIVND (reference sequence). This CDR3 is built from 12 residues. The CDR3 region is CATSTVNTEAFF. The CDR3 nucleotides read TGTGCCACTTCGACAGTGAACACTGAAGCTTTCTTT.

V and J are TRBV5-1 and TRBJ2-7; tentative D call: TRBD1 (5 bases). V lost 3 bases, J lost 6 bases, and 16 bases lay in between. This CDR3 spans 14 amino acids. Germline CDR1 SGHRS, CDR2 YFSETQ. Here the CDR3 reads CASSSGDSRLEQYF. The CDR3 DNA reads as TGCGCCAGCAGCTCTGGAGACAGTCGCCTCGAGCAGTACTTC.

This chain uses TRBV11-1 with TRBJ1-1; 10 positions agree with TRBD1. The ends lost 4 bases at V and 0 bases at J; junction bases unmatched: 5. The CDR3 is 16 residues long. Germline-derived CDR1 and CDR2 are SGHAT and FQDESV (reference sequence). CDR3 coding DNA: TGTGCCAGCAGCTGGGGACAGGGGATCATGAACACTGAAGCTTTCTTT. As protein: CASSWGQGIMNTEAFF.

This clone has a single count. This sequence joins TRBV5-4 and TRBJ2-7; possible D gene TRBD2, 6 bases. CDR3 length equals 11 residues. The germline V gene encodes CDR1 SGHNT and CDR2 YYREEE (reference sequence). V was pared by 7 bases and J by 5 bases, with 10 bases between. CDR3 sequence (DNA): TGTGCCAGCGTCGGCGGGGACGAGCAGTACTTC. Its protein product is CASVGGDEQYF.

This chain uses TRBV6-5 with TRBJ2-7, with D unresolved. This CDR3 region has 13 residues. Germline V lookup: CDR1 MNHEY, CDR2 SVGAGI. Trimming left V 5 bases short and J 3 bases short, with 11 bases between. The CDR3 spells CASSRAEFYEQYF. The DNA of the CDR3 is TGTGCCAGCAGTAGGGCGGAATTCTACGAGCAGTACTTC.

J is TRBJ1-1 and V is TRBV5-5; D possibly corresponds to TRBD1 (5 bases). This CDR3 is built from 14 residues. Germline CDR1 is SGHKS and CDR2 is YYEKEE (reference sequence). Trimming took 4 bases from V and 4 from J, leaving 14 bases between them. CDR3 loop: CASSLTATSTEAFF. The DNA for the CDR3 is TGTGCCAGCAGCCTGACAGCGACGTCCACTGAAGCTTTCTTT.

For the CDR3, the DNA is TGTGCCAGCACCCCCCCTGGGTGGGGACATACGCAGTATTTT. Amino acids: CASTPPGWGHTQYF. The V and J genes are TRBV5-8 and TRBJ2-3; either TRBD1 or TRBD2 may fit D (5 bases each). Trimming took off 6 bases at V and 7 bases at J, with 18 bases between the two ends. This CDR3 contains 14 residues. The germline V gene has CDR1 SGHTS and CDR2 YDEGEE.

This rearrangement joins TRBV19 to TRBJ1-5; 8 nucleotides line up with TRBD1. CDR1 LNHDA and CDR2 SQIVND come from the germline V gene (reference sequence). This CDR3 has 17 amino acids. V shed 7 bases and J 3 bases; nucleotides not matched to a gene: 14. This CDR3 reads CASTSSPGTGYNQPQHF. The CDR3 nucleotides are TGTGCCAGTACCTCCTCACCCGGGACAGGTTACAATCAGCCCCAGCATTTT.

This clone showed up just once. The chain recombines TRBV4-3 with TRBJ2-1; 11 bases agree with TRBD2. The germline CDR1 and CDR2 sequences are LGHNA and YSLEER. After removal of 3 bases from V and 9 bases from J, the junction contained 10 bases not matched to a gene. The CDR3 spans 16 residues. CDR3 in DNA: TGCGCCAGCAGCCAGCTAGCGGGGGGAGGGGCGGGTGAGCAGTTCTTC. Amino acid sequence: CASSQLAGGGAGEQFF.

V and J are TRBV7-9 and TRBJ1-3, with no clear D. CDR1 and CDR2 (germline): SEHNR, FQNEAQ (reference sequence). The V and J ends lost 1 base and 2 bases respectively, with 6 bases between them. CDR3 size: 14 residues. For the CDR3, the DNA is TGTGCCAGCAGCTTAGTTGGGCCTGGAAACACCATATATTTT. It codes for CASSLVGPGNTIYF.

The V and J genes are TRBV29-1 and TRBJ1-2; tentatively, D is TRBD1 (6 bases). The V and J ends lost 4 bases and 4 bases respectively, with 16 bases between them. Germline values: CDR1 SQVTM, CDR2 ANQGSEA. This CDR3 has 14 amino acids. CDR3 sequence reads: CSVVGYSRGYGYTF. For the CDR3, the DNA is TGCAGCGTTGTAGGGTACTCCAGGGGCTATGGCTACACCTTC.

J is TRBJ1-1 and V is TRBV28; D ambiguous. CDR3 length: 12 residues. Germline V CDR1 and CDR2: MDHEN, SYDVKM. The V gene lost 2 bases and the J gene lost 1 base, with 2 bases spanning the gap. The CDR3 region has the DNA TGTGCCAGCAGTTTACAGAACACTGAAGCTTTCTTT. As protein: CASSLQNTEAFF.

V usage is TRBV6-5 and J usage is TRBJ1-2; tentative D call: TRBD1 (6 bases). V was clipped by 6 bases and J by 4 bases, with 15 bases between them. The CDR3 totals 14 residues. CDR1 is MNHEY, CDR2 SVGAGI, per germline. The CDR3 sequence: CASRLGGEGYGYTF. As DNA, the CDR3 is TGTGCCAGCAGGCTAGGGGGAGAGGGCTATGGCTACACCTTC.

The CDR3 protein is CASSLRGGNGNTIYF. The CDR3, as DNA: TGTGCCAGCAGCTTGAGAGGGGGAAATGGAAACACCATATATTTT. The chain employs TRBV5-6 and TRBJ1-3, with a possible D match to TRBD1 (6 bases). This CDR3 has 15 amino acids. CDR1 and CDR2 (germline): SGHDT, YYEEEE. V lost 1 base to trimming and J lost 3 bases, with 11 bases between them.

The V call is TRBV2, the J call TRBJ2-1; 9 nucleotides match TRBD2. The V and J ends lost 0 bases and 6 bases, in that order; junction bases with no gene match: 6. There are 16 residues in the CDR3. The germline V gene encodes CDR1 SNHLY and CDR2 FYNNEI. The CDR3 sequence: CASSEALAGVSNEQFF. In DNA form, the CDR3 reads TGTGCCAGCAGTGAAGCCTTAGCGGGGGTCAGCAATGAGCAGTTCTTC.

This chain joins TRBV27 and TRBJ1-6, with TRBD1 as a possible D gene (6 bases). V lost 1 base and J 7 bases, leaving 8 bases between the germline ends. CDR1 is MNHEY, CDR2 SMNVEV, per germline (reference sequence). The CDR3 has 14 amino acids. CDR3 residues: CASSLYGTNSPLHF. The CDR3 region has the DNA TGTGCCAGCAGTTTATACGGGACAAATTCACCCCTCCACTTT.

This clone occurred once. CDR3 DNA: TGTGCCAGCAGCTGGGATCCCAACTTCTATGGCTACACCTTC. Translating it yields CASSWDPNFYGYTF. The V call is TRBV2, the J call TRBJ1-2; D gene ambiguous. The CDR3 covers 14 residues. Trimming took off 6 bases at V and 4 bases at J, with 15 bases between the two ends. Germline values: CDR1 SNHLY, CDR2 FYNNEI.

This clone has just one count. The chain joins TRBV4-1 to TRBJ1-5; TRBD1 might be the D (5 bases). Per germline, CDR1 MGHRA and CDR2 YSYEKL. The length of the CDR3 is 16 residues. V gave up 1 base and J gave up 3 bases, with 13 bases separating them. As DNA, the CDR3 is TGCGCCAGCAGCCAAGGCAGGGCAGGGTCCAATCAGCCCCAGCATTTT. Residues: CASSQGRAGSNQPQHF.

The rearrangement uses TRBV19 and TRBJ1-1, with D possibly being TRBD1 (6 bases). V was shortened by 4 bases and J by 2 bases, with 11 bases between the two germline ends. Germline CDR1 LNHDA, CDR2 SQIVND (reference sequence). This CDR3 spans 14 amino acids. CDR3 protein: CASSRGQINTEAFF. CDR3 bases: TGTGCCAGTAGTAGGGGGCAGATCAACACTGAAGCTTTCTTT.

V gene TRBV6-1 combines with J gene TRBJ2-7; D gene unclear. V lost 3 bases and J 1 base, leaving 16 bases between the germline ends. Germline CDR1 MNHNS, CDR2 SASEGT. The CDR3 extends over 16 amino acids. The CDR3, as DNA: TGTGCCAGCAGTGATCCGGGTTCCGTACTTTCCTACGAGCAGTACTTC. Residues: CASSDPGSVLSYEQYF.

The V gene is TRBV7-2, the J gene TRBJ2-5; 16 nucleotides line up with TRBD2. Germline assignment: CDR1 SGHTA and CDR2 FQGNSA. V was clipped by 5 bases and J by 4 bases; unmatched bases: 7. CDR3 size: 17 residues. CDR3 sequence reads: CASSAWGLAGGPETQYF. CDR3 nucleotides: TGTGCCAGCAGCGCTTGGGGACTAGCGGGGGGGCCAGAGACCCAGTACTTC.

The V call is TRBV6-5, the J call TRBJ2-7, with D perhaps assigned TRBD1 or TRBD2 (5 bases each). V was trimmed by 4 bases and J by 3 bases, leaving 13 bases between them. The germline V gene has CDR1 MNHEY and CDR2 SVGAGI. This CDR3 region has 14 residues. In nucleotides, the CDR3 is TGTGCCAGCAGTTTCCGGGACGTCAACTACGAGCAGTACTTC. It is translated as CASSFRDVNYEQYF.

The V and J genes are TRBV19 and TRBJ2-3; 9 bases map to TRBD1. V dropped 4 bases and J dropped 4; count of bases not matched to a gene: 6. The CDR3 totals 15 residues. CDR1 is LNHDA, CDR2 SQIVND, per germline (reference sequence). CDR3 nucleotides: TGTGCCAGTAGTACGACAGGGGGGGGTGCAGATACGCAGTATTTT. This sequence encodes CASSTTGGGADTQYF.

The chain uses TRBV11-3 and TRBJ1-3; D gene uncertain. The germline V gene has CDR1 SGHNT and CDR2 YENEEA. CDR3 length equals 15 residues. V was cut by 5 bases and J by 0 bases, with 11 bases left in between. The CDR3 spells CASSAGRSSGNTIYF. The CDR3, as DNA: TGTGCCAGCAGCGCGGGTCGGAGCTCTGGAAACACCATATATTTT.

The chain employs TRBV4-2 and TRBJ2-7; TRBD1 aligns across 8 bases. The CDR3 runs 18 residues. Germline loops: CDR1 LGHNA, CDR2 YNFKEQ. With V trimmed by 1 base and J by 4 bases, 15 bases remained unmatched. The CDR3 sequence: CASSQVYLRGQADYEQYF. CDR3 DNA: TGTGCCAGCAGCCAAGTATATCTAAGGGGACAGGCGGATTACGAGCAGTACTTC.

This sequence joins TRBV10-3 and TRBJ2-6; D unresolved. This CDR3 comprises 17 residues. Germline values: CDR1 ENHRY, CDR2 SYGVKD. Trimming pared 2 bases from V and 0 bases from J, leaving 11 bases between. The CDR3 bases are TGTGCCATCAGTGAGAACGCAGTTATCTCTGGGGCCAACGTCCTGACTTTC. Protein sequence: CAISENAVISGANVLTF.